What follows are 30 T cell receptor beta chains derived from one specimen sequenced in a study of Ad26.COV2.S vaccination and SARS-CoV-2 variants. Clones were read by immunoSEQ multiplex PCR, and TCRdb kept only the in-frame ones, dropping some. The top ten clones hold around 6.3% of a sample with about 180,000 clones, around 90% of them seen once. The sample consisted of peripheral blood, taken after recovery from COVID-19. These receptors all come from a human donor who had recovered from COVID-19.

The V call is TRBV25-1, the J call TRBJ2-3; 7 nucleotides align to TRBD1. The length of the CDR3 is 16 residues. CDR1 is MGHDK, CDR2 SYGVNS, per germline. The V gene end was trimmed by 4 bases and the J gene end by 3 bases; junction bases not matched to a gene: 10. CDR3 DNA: TGTGCCAGCAGTGGTCCACCAGGGGGAAGTACAGATACGCAGTATTTT. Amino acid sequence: CASSGPPGGSTDTQYF.

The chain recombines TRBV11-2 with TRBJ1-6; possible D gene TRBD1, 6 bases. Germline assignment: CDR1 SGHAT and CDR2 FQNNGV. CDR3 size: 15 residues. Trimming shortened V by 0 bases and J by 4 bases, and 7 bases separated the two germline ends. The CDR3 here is CASSLEGAYNSPLHF. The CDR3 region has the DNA TGTGCCAGCAGCTTAGAGGGGGCTTATAATTCACCCCTCCACTTT.

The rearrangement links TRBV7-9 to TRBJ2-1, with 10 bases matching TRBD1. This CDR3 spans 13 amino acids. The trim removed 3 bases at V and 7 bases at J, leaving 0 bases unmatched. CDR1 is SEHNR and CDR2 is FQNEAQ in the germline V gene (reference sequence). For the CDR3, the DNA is TGTGCCAGCAGCTTGGACAGGGGGAATGAGCAGTTCTTC. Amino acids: CASSLDRGNEQFF.

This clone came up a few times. The CDR3 region has the DNA TGTGCAAGTCGCTCCGCCCATGGCTACACCTTC. Encoded protein: CASRSAHGYTF. This chain uses TRBV12-2 with TRBJ1-2. TRBV12-2 is described as a pseudogene. This CDR3 is built from 11 residues.

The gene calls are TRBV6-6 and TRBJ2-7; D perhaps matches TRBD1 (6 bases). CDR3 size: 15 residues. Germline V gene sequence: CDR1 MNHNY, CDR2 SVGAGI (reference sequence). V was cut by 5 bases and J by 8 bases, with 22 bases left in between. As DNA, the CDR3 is TGTGCCAGCAGTCCTCGGGGAATGGACAGCTCTAAGCAGTACTTC. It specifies CASSPRGMDSSKQYF.

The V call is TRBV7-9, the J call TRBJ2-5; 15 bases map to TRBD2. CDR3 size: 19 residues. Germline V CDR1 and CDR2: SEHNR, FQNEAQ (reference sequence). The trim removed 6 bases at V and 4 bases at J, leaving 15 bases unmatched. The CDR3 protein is CASRPTRWTSGRVGETQYF. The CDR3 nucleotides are TGTGCCAGCAGGCCCACCCGGTGGACTAGCGGGAGGGTAGGAGAGACCCAGTACTTC.

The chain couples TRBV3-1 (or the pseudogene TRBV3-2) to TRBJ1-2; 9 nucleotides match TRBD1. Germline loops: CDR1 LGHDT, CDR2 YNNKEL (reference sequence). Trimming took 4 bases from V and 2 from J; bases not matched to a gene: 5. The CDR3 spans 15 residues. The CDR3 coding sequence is TGTGCCAGCAGCCGAGGACAGGGGTTAAACTATGGCTACACCTTC. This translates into CASSRGQGLNYGYTF.

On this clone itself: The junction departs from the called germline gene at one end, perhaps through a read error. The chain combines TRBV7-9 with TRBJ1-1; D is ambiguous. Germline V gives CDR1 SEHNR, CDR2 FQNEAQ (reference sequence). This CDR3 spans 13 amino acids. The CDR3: CASTLDLNTEAFF. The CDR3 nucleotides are TGTGCCAGCACCTTAGACTTGAACACTGAAGCTTTCTTT.

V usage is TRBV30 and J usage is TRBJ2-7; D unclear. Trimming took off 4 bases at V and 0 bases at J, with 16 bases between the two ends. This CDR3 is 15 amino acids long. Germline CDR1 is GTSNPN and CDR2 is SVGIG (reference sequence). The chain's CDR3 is CAWTPVVAVSYEQYF. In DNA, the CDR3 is TGTGCCTGGACCCCGGTTGTAGCAGTCTCCTACGAGCAGTACTTC.

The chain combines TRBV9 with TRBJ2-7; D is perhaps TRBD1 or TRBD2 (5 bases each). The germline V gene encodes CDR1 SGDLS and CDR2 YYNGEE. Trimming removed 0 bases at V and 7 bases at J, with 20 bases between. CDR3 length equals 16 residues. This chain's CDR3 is CASSVVPVGPSGEQYF. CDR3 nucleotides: TGTGCCAGCAGCGTAGTGCCGGTGGGACCCTCTGGGGAGCAGTACTTC.

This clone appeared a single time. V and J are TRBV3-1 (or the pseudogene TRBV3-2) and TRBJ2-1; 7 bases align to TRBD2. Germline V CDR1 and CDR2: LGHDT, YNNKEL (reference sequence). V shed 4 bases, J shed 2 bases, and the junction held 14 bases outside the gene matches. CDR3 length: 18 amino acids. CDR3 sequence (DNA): TGTGCCAGCAGCCCGCAAGCAGGGAGCGGGGCACCCTACAATGAGCAGTTCTTC. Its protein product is CASSPQAGSGAPYNEQFF.

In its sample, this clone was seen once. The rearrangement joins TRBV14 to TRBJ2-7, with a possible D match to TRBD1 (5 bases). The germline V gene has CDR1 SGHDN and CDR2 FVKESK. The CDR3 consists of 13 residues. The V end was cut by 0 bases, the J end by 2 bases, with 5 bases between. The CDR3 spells CASSQDRAYEQYF. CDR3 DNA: TGTGCCAGCAGCCAAGACAGGGCCTACGAGCAGTACTTC.

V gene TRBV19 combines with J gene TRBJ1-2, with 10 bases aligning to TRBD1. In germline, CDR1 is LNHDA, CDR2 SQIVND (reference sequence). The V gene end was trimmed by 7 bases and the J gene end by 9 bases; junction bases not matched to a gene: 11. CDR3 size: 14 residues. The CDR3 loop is CASTLDRGLISYTF. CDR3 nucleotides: TGTGCCAGTACCCTTGACAGGGGGCTAATTAGCTACACCTTC.

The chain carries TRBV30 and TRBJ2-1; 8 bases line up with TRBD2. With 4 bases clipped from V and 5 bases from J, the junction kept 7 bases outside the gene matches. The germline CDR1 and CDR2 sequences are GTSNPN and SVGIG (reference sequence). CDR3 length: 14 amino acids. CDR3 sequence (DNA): TGTGCCTGGAACCGGGGACTAGGGGACAATGAGCAGTTCTTC. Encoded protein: CAWNRGLGDNEQFF.

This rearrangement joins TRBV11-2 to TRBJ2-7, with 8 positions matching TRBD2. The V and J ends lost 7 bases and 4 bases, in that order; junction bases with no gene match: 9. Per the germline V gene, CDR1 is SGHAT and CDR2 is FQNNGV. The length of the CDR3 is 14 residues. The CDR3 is CASTPGRGAYEQYF. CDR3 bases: TGTGCCAGCACCCCCGGGCGGGGGGCTTACGAGCAGTACTTC.

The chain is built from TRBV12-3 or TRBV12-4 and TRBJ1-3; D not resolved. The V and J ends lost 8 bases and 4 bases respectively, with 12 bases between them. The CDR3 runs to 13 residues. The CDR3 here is CASSPDSGNTIYF. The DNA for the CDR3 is TGTGCCAGCTCTCCTGACTCAGGAAACACCATATATTTT.

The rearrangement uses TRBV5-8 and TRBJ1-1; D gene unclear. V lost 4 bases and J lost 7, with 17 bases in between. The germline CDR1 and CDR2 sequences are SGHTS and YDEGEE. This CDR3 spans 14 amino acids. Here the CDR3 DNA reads TGTGCCAGCAGCATCGGACGGGGATTCGATGAAGCTTTCTTT. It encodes CASSIGRGFDEAFF.

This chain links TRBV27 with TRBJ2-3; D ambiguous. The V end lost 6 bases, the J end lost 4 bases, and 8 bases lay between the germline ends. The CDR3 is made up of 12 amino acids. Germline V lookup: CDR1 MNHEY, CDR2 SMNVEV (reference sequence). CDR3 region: CASSRSPDTQYF. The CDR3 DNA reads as TGTGCCAGCAGCCGCAGCCCAGATACGCAGTATTTT.

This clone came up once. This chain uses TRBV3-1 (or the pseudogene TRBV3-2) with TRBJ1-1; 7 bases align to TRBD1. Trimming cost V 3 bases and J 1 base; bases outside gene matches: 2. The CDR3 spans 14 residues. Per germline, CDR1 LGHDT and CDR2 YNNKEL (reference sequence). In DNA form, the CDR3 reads TGTGCCAGCAGCCAGAGGGACAGGAACACTGAAGCTTTCTTT. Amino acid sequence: CASSQRDRNTEAFF.

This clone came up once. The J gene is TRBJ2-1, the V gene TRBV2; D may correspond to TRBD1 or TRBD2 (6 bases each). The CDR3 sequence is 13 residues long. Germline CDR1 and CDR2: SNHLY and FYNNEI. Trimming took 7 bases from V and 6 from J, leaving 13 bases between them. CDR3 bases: TGTGCCAGCATACGGGGGCAGGTCAATGAGCAGTTCTTC. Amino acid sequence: CASIRGQVNEQFF.

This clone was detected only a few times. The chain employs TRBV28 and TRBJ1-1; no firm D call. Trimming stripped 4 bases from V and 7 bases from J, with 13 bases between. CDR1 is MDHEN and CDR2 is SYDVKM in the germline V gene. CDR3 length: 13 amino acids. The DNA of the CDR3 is TGTGCCAGCAGTTCACCGATCGGGTATGAAGCTTTCTTT. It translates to CASSSPIGYEAFF.

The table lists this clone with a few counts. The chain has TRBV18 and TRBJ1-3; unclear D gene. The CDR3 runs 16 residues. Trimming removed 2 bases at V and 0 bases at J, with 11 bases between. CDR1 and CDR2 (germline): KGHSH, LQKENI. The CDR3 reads CASSPEQVSSGNTIYF. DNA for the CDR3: TGTGCCAGCTCACCAGAACAAGTGTCCTCTGGAAACACCATATATTTT.

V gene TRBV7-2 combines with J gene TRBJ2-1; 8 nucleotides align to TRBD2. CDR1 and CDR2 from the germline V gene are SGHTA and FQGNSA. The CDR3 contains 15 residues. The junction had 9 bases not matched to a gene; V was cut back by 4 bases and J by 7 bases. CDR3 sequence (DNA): TGTGCCAGCAGCTGGGGCAGCGGGGGATATAATGAGCAGTTCTTC. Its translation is CASSWGSGGYNEQFF.

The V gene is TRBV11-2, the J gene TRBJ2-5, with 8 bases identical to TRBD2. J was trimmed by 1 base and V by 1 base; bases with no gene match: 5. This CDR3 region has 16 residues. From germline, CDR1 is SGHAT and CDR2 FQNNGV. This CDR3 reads CASSLVGGGRQETQYF. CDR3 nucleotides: TGTGCCAGCAGCTTAGTAGGCGGGGGGCGCCAAGAGACCCAGTACTTC. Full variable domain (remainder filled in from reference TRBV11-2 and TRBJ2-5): EAGVAQSPRYKIIEKRQSVAFWCNPISGHATLYWYQQILGQGPKLLIQFQNNGVVDDSQLPKDRFSAERLKGVDSTLKIQPAKLEDSAVYLCASSLVGGGRQETQYFGPGTRLLVL.

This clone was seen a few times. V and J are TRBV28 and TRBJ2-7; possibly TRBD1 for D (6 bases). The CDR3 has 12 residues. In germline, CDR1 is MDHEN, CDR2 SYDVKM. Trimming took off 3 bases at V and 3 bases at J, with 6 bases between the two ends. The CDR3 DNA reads TGTGCCAGCAGTTTGGACAGCTACGAGCAGTACTTC. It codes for CASSLDSYEQYF.

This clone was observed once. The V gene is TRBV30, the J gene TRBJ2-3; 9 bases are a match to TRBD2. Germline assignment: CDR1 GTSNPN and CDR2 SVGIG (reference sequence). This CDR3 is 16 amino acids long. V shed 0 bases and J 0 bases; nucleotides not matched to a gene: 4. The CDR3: CAWSVWLAGSTDTQYF. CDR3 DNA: TGTGCCTGGAGTGTTTGGCTAGCGGGGAGCACAGATACGCAGTATTTT. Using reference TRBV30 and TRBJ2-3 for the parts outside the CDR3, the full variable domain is SQTIHQWPATLVQPVGSPLSLECTVEGTSNPNLYWYRQAAGRGLQLLFYSVGIGQISSEVPQNLSASRPQDRQFILSSKKLLLSDSGFYLCAWSVWLAGSTDTQYFGPGTRLTVL.

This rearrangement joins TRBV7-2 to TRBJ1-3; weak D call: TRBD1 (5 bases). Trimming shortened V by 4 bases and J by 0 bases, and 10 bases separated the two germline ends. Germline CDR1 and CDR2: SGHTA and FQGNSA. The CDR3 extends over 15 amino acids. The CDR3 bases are TGTGCCAGCAGCTCCTCCCAGGGCTCTGGAAACACCATATATTTT. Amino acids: CASSSSQGSGNTIYF.

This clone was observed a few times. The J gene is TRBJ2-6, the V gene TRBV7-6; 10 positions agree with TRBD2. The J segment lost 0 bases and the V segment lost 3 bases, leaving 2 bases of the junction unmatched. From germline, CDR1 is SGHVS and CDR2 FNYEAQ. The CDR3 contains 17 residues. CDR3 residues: CASSFSGGSSGANVLTF. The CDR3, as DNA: TGTGCCAGCAGCTTTAGCGGGGGGAGCTCTGGGGCCAACGTCCTGACTTTC.

The CDR3 DNA is TGTGCCAGCAGCTGGGGGCTCCTGGGAGGGACTGAAGCTTTCTTT. This gives the protein CASSWGLLGGTEAFF. The V call is TRBV11-2, the J call TRBJ1-1; perhaps TRBD1 as D (6 bases). V lost 4 bases and J lost 5, with 17 bases in between. Per germline, CDR1 SGHAT and CDR2 FQNNGV. The CDR3 length is 15 residues.

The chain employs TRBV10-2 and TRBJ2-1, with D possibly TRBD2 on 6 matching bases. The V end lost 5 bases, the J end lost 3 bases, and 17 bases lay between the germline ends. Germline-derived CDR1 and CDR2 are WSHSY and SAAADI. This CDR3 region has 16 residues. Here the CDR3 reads CASSPTDGRVYNEQFF. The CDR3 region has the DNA TGCGCCAGCAGTCCGACCGACGGGAGAGTCTACAATGAGCAGTTCTTC.